This T cell receptor (beta chain) was recorded in a study of blood T cell repertoires in COVID-19. Whole-study context: Acute-phase and convalescent COVID-19 samples originated in the United States, Italy and Spain. The analysed material was cDNA or gDNA that came from T cells, B-cell-depleted T cells, or PBMCs.

This CDR3 spans 13 amino acids. Germline V lookup: CDR1 MDHEN, CDR2 SYDVKM. Trimming removed 7 bases at V and 5 bases at J, with 14 bases between. The authors' processing: Cell counts per sample came from amplifying reference gene primers. Produced via immunoSEQ multiplex PCR; TCRdb's table is partial and in-frame only. V and J calls and clone size follow that table, whereas D and trimming were derived from the DNA. The table has 200,000 to 250,000 clones, around 83% seen once. This clone was seen a single time. V is TRBV28 and J is TRBJ1-2, with D possibly matching TRBD1 (5 bases). Sequenced input: peripheral blood. The origin of this receptor is a woman under 30 with acute or convalescent COVID-19. The CDR3: CASKEGIVYGYTF. The CDR3 DNA reads as TGTGCCAGCAAGGAGGGGATCGTTTATGGCTACACCTTC.